This TCR beta chain comes out of a study of T cell responses to AZD1222 COVID-19 vaccine. Study context: Second-dose timings of about 4 or about 12 weeks were pooled.

Clones were sequenced by immunoSEQ multiplex PCR, and TCRdb holds only the in-frame ones, with some missing. Counted here are some 150,000 clones, roughly 88% occurring once; the ten biggest clones make up nearly 3.5%. Details on this clone: What it binds is unknown.

Whole-study results and caveats: Clonal diversity may have been underestimated, and the donors were mostly white British, with more females than males. Of the AZD1222 recipients, only 5 or 6 were seropositive at baseline. Increased Spike-specific TCR breadth and depth were observed after two AZD1222 doses.

The V gene end was trimmed by 7 bases and the J gene end by 8 bases; junction bases not matched to a gene: 6. This CDR3 has 14 residues. Germline CDR1 LNHDA, CDR2 SQIVND (reference sequence). V gene TRBV19 combines with J gene TRBJ1-6, with TRBD1 matching over 9 bases. The TCR comes from an adult in good health. Sequenced here: peripheral blood, sampled on day 0 of AZD1222 vaccination. The CDR3 DNA reads TGTGCCAGTAAATCCGGGACAGGGTATTCACCCCTCCACTTT. The encoded protein is CASKSGTGYSPLHF.